This T cell receptor (beta chain) was obtained from a study of T cells in Graves' hyperthyroidism and ophthalmopathy. Study details: Once the initial diagnosis was made, peripheral blood was obtained before any treatment.

CDR1 SSHAT and CDR2 FNYEAQ come from the germline V gene (reference sequence). The CDR3 is 13 residues long. Amplification yielded TCR beta CDR3 regions, with RNA transcripts as the source. A set of HTBI primers served as the primers for a first-round RT-PCR of the TCR CDR3. TCRdb processed the multiplex PCR reads anew with MiXCR; each CDR3 protein has one entry. The repertoire holds roughly 56,000 distinct CDR3 sequences, with around half as singletons. Orbital computed tomography and thyroid ultrasound, together with serum TRAb and thyroxine and clinical symptoms, were used for diagnoses. Overall study findings and caveats: Among clonotypes expanded in thyroid above 0.001, most were also found in blood.

Notes on this clonotype: What it binds is not known. Because it lacks the conserved phenylalanine or tryptophan at the end, this CDR3 is likely a read error.

Input material: blood. The sequence was obtained from a woman aged 25-40 years with Graves' ophthalmopathy. The chain is built from TRBV7-7 and TRBJ1-1; D call uncertain. This CDR3 reads CASSFDMNTEAFL. In DNA, the CDR3 is TGTGCTAGCAGCTTTGACATGAACACTGAAGCTTTCTTG.